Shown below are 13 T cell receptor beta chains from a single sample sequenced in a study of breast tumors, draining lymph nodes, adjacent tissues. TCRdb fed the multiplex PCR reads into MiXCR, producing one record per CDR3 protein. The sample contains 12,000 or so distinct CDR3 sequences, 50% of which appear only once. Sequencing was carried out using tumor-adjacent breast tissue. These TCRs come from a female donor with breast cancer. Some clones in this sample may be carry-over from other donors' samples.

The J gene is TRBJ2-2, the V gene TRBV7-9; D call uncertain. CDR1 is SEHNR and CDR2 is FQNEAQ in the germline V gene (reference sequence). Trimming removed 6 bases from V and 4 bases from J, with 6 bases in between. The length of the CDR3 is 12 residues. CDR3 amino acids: CASRYSTGELFF. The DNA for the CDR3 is TGTGCCAGCAGGTACAGCACCGGGGAGCTGTTTTTT.

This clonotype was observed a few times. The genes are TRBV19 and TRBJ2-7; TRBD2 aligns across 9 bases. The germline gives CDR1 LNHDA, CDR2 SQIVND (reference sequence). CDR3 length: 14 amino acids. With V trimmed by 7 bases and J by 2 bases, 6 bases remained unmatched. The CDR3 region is CASKSGRFTYEQYF. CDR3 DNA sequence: TGTGCCAGTAAAAGCGGGAGGTTCACCTACGAGCAGTACTTC.

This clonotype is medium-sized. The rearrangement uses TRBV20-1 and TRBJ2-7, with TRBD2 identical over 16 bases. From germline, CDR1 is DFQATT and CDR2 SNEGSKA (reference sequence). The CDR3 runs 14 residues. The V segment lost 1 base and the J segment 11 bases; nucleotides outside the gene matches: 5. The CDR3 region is CSARAGTSGRDEYF. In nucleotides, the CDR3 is TGCAGTGCTAGAGCCGGGACTAGCGGGAGGGACGAGTACTTC.

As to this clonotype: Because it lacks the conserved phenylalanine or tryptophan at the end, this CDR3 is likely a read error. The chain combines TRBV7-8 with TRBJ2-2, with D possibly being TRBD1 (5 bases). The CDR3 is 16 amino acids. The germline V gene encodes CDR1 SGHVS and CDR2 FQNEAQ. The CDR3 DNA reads TGTGCCAGCGGCTTAGTCCGCAGGGAGAACACCGGGGAGCTGTTTTCT. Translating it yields CASGLVRRENTGELFS.

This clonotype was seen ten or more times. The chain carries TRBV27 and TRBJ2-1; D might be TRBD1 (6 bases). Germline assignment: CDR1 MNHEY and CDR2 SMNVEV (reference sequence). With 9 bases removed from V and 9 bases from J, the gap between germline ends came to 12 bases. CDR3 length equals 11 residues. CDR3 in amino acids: CASTGSGEQFF. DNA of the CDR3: TGTGCCAGTACAGGGTCTGGTGAGCAGTTCTTC.

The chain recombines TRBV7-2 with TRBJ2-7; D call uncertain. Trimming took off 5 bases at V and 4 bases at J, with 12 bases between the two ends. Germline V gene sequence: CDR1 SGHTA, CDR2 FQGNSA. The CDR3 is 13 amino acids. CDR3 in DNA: TGTGCCAGCAGCCTCAAGAGCCATTACGAGCAGTACTTC. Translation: CASSLKSHYEQYF.

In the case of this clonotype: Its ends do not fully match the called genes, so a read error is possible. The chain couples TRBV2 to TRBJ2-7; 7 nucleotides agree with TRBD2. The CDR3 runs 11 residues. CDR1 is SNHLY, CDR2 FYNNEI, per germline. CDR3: CASGRAYVQYF. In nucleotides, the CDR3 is TGTGCCAGCGGGAGGGCCTACGTGCAGTACTTC.

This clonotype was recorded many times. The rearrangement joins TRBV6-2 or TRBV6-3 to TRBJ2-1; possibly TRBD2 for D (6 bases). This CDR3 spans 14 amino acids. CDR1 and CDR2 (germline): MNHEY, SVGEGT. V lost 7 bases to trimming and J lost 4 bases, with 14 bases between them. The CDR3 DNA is TGTGCCAGCACGCGGGCTAGCGCTTACAATGAGCAGTTCTTC. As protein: CASTRASAYNEQFF.

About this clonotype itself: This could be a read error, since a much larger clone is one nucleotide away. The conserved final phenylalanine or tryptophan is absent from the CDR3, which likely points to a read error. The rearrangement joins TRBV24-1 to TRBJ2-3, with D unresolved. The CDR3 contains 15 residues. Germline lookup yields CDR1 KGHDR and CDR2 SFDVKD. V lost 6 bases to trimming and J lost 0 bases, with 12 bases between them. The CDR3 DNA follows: TGTGCCACCAGTCCACGGGCACCTAGCACAGATACGCAGTATTCT. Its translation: CATSPRAPSTDTQYS.

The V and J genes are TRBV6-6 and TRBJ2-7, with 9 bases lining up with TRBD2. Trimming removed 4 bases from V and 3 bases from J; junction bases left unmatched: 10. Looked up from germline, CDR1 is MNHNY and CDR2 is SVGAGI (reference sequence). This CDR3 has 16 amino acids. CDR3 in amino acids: CASSSSSGINFYEQYF. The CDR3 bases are TGTGCCAGCAGTTCCTCTAGCGGGATAAACTTCTACGAGCAGTACTTC.

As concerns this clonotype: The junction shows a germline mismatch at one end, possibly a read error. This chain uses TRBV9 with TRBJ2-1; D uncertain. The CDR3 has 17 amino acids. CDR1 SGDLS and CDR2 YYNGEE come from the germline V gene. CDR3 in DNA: TGTGCCAGCAGCGTAGAAGGCGTCCTGAGCTCCTACACTGAGCAGTTCTTC. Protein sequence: CASSVEGVLSSYTEQFF.

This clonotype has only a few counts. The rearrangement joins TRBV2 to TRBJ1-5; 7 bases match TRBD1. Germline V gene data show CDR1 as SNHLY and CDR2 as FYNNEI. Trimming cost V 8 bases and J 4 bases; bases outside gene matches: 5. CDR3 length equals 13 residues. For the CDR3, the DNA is TGTGCCAGCGCCGGGACAGTTAATCAGCCCCAGCATTTT. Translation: CASAGTVNQPQHF.

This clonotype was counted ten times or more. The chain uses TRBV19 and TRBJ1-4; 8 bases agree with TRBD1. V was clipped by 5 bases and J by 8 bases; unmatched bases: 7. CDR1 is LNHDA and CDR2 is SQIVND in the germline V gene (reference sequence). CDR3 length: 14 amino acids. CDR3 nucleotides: TGTGCCAGTAGTCCATCCCGGGACAGGGAAAAACTGTTTTTT. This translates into CASSPSRDREKLFF. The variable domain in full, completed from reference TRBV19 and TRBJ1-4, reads DGGITQSPKYLFRKEGQNVTLSCEQNLNHDAMYWYRQDPGQGLRLIYYSQIVNDFQKGDIAEGYSVSREKKESFPLTVTSAQKNPTAFYLCASSPSRDREKLFFGSGTQLSVL.